This record concerns one T cell receptor beta chain sequence. The same CDR3 can be traced to other DNA sequences in this sample. This sample is part of a study of cytomegalovirus exposure and HLA in healthy donors. The V gene's germline CDR1 is SGHRS and CDR2 YFSETQ. The V gene lost 1 base and the J gene lost 3 bases, with 11 bases spanning the gap. The CDR3 is 14 amino acids. Assay used: immunoSEQ multiplex PCR; TCRdb lists only in-frame clones, some missing. The sample lists 200,000 to 300,000 clones; less than 95% were seen once. The chain combines TRBV5-1 with TRBJ2-7; D tentatively fits TRBD1 or TRBD2 (6 bases each). The sequencing sample was made of PBMCs. The source is a woman aged 25 to 39 in good health and CMV-seronegative. The CDR3 sequence is CASSLSGGLYEQYF. The CDR3 coding sequence is TGCGCCAGCAGCTTGAGTGGGGGGCTCTACGAGCAGTACTTC.